One and the same sample provided the 15 T cell receptor beta chains below, sequenced in a study of blood T cell repertoires in COVID-19. Profiled with immunoSEQ multiplex PCR; TCRdb holds only in-frame clones, not every one. The profile shows 140,000 to 150,000 clones, roughly three quarters of them singletons. The sequenced sample was peripheral blood. These receptors all come from a man in his forties or fifties with active or convalescent COVID-19.

The CDR3: CASSYGGDRDQPQHF. The CDR3 DNA is TGTGCCAGCAGTTACGGGGGAGACAGGGACCAGCCCCAGCATTTT. This chain connects TRBV6-6 to TRBJ1-5, with 7 bases fitting TRBD1. J gave up 7 bases and V 2 bases, and 8 bases lay outside the gene matches. Germline V gene lookup returns CDR1 MNHNY and CDR2 SVGAGI (reference sequence). This CDR3 spans 15 amino acids.

The V gene is TRBV7-9, the J gene TRBJ2-1; 9 bases are shared with TRBD2. The CDR3 loop spans 14 amino acids. Germline CDR1 reads SEHNR; CDR2 reads FQNEAQ (reference sequence). The J segment lost 2 bases and the V segment lost 4 bases, leaving 0 bases of the junction unmatched. The CDR3, as DNA: TGTGCCAGCAGCTCTAGCGGGACCTACAATGAGCAGTTCTTC. It yields the protein CASSSSGTYNEQFF.

The chain recombines TRBV6-1 with TRBJ1-5; unclear D gene. CDR3 size: 14 residues. The V end lost 3 bases, the J end lost 5 bases, and 11 bases lay between the germline ends. Looked up from germline, CDR1 is MNHNS and CDR2 is SASEGT. In nucleotides, the CDR3 is TGTGCCAGCAGTGAGGGAGTAACAGATCAGCCCCAGCATTTT. It specifies CASSEGVTDQPQHF.

The V and J genes are TRBV28 and TRBJ2-7, with a weak D call TRBD2 (6 bases). CDR1 and CDR2 from the germline V gene are MDHEN and SYDVKM. Between the trimmed V and J ends, which lost 6 bases and 1 base, there was a span of 22 bases. This CDR3 region has 17 residues. CDR3 bases: TGTGCCAGCAGCCCCCCGGAAGCTAGCGCCCCTTCCTACGAGCAGTACTTC. It yields the protein CASSPPEASAPSYEQYF.

The count of this clone is one. The rearrangement joins TRBV4-2 to TRBJ2-2; D may be TRBD1 (5 bases). This CDR3 is built from 17 residues. Trimming shortened V by 0 bases and J by 1 base, and 12 bases separated the two germline ends. The germline gives CDR1 LGHNA, CDR2 YNFKEQ. The CDR3 DNA is TGTGCCAGCAGCCAAGACCCCCTCGGACAGAACACCGGGGAGCTGTTTTTT. Protein sequence: CASSQDPLGQNTGELFF.

V gene TRBV4-1 combines with J gene TRBJ1-4, with 7 bases that match TRBD1. The germline CDR1 and CDR2 sequences are MGHRA and YSYEKL. The CDR3 is made up of 15 amino acids. V dropped 4 bases and J dropped 1; count of bases not matched to a gene: 3. The CDR3 nucleotides are TGCGCCAGCAGCCGAAGACAGGGAACTAATGAAAAACTGTTTTTT. Amino acids: CASSRRQGTNEKLFF.

The V call is TRBV2, the J call TRBJ1-4; 7 positions match TRBD1. The CDR3 has 16 residues. Germline trimming cut 4 bases from V and 7 bases from J; bases unmatched to any gene: 12. Germline values: CDR1 SNHLY, CDR2 FYNNEI. CDR3 coding DNA: TGTGCCAGCAGTGTCTCTTGGTTGACAGGGAGTGAAAAACTGTTTTTT. Its translation is CASSVSWLTGSEKLFF.

This clone is judged medium-sized (0.01 to 0.1%). This chain connects TRBV11-3 to TRBJ1-6; TRBD1 matches at 7 bases. The germline CDR1 and CDR2 sequences are SGHNT and YENEEA. The CDR3 runs to 13 residues. Trimming at V came to 6 bases and at J to 8 bases, leaving 4 bases not matched to a gene. Here the CDR3 reads CASRPTGYSPLHF. CDR3 sequence (DNA): TGTGCCAGCAGACCGACAGGGTATTCACCCCTCCACTTT.

The chain joins TRBV15 to TRBJ1-1; no definite D call. The CDR3 covers 14 residues. CDR1 LNHNV and CDR2 YYDKDF come from the germline V gene (reference sequence). Trimming removed 0 bases from V and 6 bases from J, with 11 bases in between. Here the CDR3 reads CATSREARGAEAFF. CDR3 in DNA: TGTGCCACCAGCAGAGAGGCCCGCGGGGCTGAAGCTTTCTTT.

CDR3 sequence (DNA): TGTGCCAGCAGCCAAGTCGCTGGGCGAGGGGGCCTTAATACGCAGTATTTT. It translates to CASSQVAGRGGLNTQYF. V and J are TRBV4-2 and TRBJ2-3; 7 nucleotides match TRBD1. Per the germline V gene, CDR1 is LGHNA and CDR2 is YNFKEQ. The V segment lost 1 base and the J segment 7 bases; nucleotides outside the gene matches: 14. The CDR3 covers 17 residues.

The count of this clone is one. In nucleotides, the CDR3 is TGTGCCAGCAGCCAGGCGACGACAGGGTTTAGGGAGCAGTACTTC. It yields the protein CASSQATTGFREQYF. The chain joins TRBV7-2 to TRBJ2-7; the match to TRBD1 covers 7 bases. The length of the CDR3 is 15 residues. Germline CDR1 and CDR2: SGHTA and FQGNSA. Trimming took 5 bases from V and 7 from J; bases not matched to a gene: 14. Together with reference TRBV7-2 and TRBJ2-7, the CDR3 gives the full variable domain: GAGVSQSPSNKVTEKGKDVELRCDPISGHTALYWYRQSLGQGLEFLIYFQGNSAPDKSGLPSDRFSAERTGGSVSTLTIQRTQQEDSAVYLCASSQATTGFREQYFGPGTRLTVT.

The chain uses TRBV5-4 and TRBJ2-3, with D perhaps matching TRBD2 (6 bases). Germline lookup yields CDR1 SGHNT and CDR2 YYREEE (reference sequence). The V and J ends lost 2 bases and 0 bases respectively, with 13 bases between them. This CDR3 has 16 residues. CDR3 nucleotides: TGTGCCAGCAGCTTTCCAGCGGGCGCTAGCACAGATACGCAGTATTTT. This translates into CASSFPAGASTDTQYF.

The chain links TRBV10-1 to TRBJ1-4, with TRBD1 as a possible D gene (6 bases). Germline values: CDR1 WNHNN, CDR2 SYGVQD (reference sequence). V dropped 10 bases and J dropped 3 bases, with 18 bases sitting between them. The CDR3 runs to 15 residues. CDR3 region: CAIYVHRAPNEKLFF. The CDR3 region has the DNA TGCGCCATCTATGTCCACAGGGCCCCTAATGAAAAACTGTTTTTT.

This clone has only a few counts. The V call is TRBV24-1, the J call TRBJ2-1; a possible D gene is TRBD1 (5 bases). Germline CDR1 is KGHDR and CDR2 is SFDVKD. There are 16 residues in the CDR3. Trimming shortened V by 4 bases and J by 0 bases, and 12 bases separated the two germline ends. DNA for the CDR3: TGTGCCACCAGTGACCATACAGGAATCTCCTACAATGAGCAGTTCTTC. This encodes CATSDHTGISYNEQFF.

This clone was observed once. The chain joins TRBV12-3 or TRBV12-4 to TRBJ1-1; 8 positions agree with TRBD1. This CDR3 spans 13 amino acids. The V gene end was trimmed by 4 bases and the J gene end by 9 bases; junction bases not matched to a gene: 7. The chain's CDR3 is CASSSGQGGQAFF. CDR3 coding DNA: TGTGCCAGCAGTTCCGGACAGGGAGGACAAGCTTTCTTT.